This T cell receptor beta chain was profiled in a study of blood T cell repertoires in COVID-19. Looking at the study overall: The United States, Italy and Spain provided the acute and convalescent COVID-19 samples.

Symptom resolution, clearance, or two negative PCRs marked donors in Cohort 3 as recovered. The germline V gene encodes CDR1 SGHTA and CDR2 FQGNSA. V lost 1 base and J 7 bases, leaving 16 bases between the germline ends. The CDR3 has 15 amino acids. Some clones are missing from TCRdb's copy, which holds only in-frame ones; the method was immunoSEQ multiplex PCR. The top ten clones hold about 6.6% of a sample with under 200,000 clones, roughly 90% of them seen once. This chain uses TRBV7-2 with TRBJ1-2; weak D call: TRBD1 (6 bases). The specimen sequenced was PBMCs or T cells enriched from blood (not recorded which). The receptor was derived from a woman between 45 and 60 years old who had recovered from COVID-19. DNA for the CDR3: TGTGCCAGCAGCTTAGACCCGGGGGGCGCGGGTGGCTACACCTTC. This sequence encodes CASSLDPGGAGGYTF.